This TCR beta chain was documented in a study of vaccination and CD4 T cells after COVID-19. Germline V CDR1 and CDR2: MNHEY, SVGAGI. This CDR3 has 18 amino acids. Trimming took 0 bases from V and 0 from J, leaving 12 bases between them. The Oncomine TCR Beta short-read assay sequenced DNA from cultured CD4+ T cells. MiXCR, run by TCRdb on the PCR reads, gives a single entry per CDR3 protein. The data hold just under 20,000 distinct CDR3 sequences, with roughly half observed a single time. The sample holds a few counts of this clonotype. Its matching antigen is unknown. Treatment reported: approximately 9-day PBMC culture with coronavirus spike peptide pools or control peptides (ViraFEST assay). ViraFEST stimulated the growth of antigen-specific T cells using peptide pools and subsequently profiled their TCRs by sequencing.

This receptor was taken from a human donor who had recovered from COVID-19. Material: CD4+ T cells from blood, cultured in vitro. J is TRBJ1-6 and V is TRBV6-5, with no clear D. The DNA of the CDR3 is TGTGCCAGCAGTTACTCTGGCACATTGAGCTCCTATAATTCACCCCTCCACTTT. Protein: CASSYSGTLSSYNSPLHF.